This T cell receptor beta chain was captured by sequencing in a study of siplizumab effects on memory and regulatory T cells. General observations from the study: Tracing alloreactive clones into unstimulated subsets worked for only a minor fraction of them. Relative to controls at 25% to 30%, mappable alloreactive CD4+ clones exhibited a mean Treg-derived proportion of approximately 70% with siplizumab.

This clone was seen only a few times. Its antigen is not identified. Each sample had about 10^5 TCR templates assayed. Using immunoSEQ multiplex PCR, the repertoire was profiled, and TCRdb retains in-frame clones only, with some absent. In the table there are around 68,000 clones, over 70% of which are singletons. The trim removed 3 bases at V and 6 bases at J, leaving 7 bases unmatched. Germline V gene sequence: CDR1 SGHTA, CDR2 FQGTGA. This CDR3 is 15 amino acids long. The specimen sequenced was Tregs sorted from blood. V gene TRBV7-3 combines with J gene TRBJ2-3, with TRBD2 matching 9 bases. This receptor was identified in a human donor in good health. CDR3 loop: CASSFASGEVDTQYF. CDR3 nucleotide sequence: TGTGCCAGCAGCTTCGCTAGCGGGGAAGTGGATACGCAGTATTTT.